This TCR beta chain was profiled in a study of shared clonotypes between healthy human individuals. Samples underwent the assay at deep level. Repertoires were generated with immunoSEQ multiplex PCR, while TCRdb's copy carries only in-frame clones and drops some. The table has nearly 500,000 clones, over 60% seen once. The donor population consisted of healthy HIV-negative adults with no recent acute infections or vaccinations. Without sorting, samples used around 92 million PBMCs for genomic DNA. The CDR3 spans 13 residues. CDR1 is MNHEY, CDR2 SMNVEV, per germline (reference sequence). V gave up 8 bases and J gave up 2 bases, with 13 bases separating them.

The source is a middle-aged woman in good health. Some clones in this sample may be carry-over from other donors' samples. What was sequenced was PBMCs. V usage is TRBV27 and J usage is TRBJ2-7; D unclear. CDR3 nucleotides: TGTGCCAGCTTCTCCCCAAGAACCTACGAGCAGTACTTC. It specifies CASFSPRTYEQYF.